Each of the 27 T cell receptor beta chains below was sequenced from the same sample in a study of control samples from healthy donors and cancer patients. Using immunoSEQ multiplex PCR, the repertoire was profiled, and TCRdb retains in-frame clones only, with some absent. The table shows some 120,000 clones, with roughly 91% occurring only once. Sequenced sample: blood. The receptors were sampled from a man between 40 and 49 years old in good health.

J is TRBJ1-2 and V is TRBV5-1; 8 nucleotides match TRBD1. This CDR3 has 15 residues. Germline trimming cut 0 bases from V and 4 bases from J; bases unmatched to any gene: 5. Germline values: CDR1 SGHRS, CDR2 YFSETQ. The CDR3, as DNA: TGCGCCAGCAGCTTGGGGGCAGGGGGCGTCTATGGCTACACCTTC. Translated, it gives CASSLGAGGVYGYTF.

The DNA for the CDR3 is TGTGCCACCAGCCCCAGGGGGCCCTACGAGCAGTACTTC. Translating gives CATSPRGPYEQYF. This chain connects TRBV15 to TRBJ2-7, with TRBD1 matching over 8 bases. The CDR3 contains 13 residues. The germline gives CDR1 LNHNV, CDR2 YYDKDF (reference sequence). V dropped 5 bases and J dropped 2; count of bases not matched to a gene: 2. The complete variable domain, with remaining parts taken from reference TRBV15 and TRBJ2-7, reads DAMVIQNPRYQVTQFGKPVTLSCSQTLNHNVMYWYQQKSSQAPKLLFHYYDKDFNNEADTPDNFQSRRPNTSFCFLDIRSPGLGDTAMYLCATSPRGPYEQYFGPGTRLTVT.

The chain uses TRBV7-2 and TRBJ1-1; D unresolved. Germline-derived CDR1 and CDR2 are SGHTA and FQGNSA. V was pared by 3 bases and J by 6 bases, with 8 bases between. CDR3 length equals 12 residues. The CDR3, as DNA: TGTGCCAGCAGCTTGCGGCCGCCTGAAGCTTTCTTT. It encodes CASSLRPPEAFF.

The rearrangement links TRBV6-4 to TRBJ1-5; D is perhaps TRBD1 (5 bases). The ends were cut back, 5 bases at V and 4 bases at J, with 9 bases in the middle. The length of the CDR3 is 13 residues. Germline V lookup: CDR1 MRHNA, CDR2 SNTAGT. CDR3 region: CASSLTENQPQHF. For the CDR3, the DNA is TGTGCCAGCAGTCTGACAGAGAATCAGCCCCAGCATTTT.

The rearrangement links TRBV29-1 to TRBJ2-2; D uncertain. This CDR3 is 13 amino acids long. CDR1 is SQVTM and CDR2 is ANQGSEA in the germline V gene. V lost 4 bases to trimming and J lost 6 bases, with 12 bases between them. The CDR3 region is CSVGYSLPGELFF. The CDR3 region has the DNA TGCAGCGTTGGTTACTCTTTGCCCGGGGAGCTGTTTTTT.

The CDR3 spells CSVSRGLAGNEQFF. Written as DNA, the CDR3 is TGCAGCGTTTCCCGGGGACTAGCGGGGAATGAGCAGTTCTTC. This chain connects TRBV29-1 to TRBJ2-1; 13 nucleotides agree with TRBD2. The junction had 5 bases not matched to a gene; V was cut back by 5 bases and J by 7 bases. The CDR3 is 14 residues long. Germline CDR1 is SQVTM and CDR2 is ANQGSEA.

V gene TRBV6-1 combines with J gene TRBJ1-1; possibly TRBD1 for D (5 bases). Deletions cut 3 bases from V and 5 bases from J, with 13 bases between. This CDR3 has 14 amino acids. Germline V CDR1 and CDR2: MNHNS, SASEGT. In DNA form, the CDR3 reads TGTGCCAGCAGTGAGGGACCTCCCCGAACTGAAGCTTTCTTT. It specifies CASSEGPPRTEAFF.

This clone appeared once. The V and J genes are TRBV4-1 and TRBJ1-4, with TRBD1 matching over 7 bases. CDR1 MGHRA and CDR2 YSYEKL come from the germline V gene. Unmatched junction bases numbered 8, after V lost 1 base and J lost 0 bases. This CDR3 has 18 residues. The CDR3 loop is CASSQGIGQGATNEKLFF. The CDR3 DNA reads as TGCGCCAGCAGCCAAGGAATCGGGCAGGGGGCAACTAATGAAAAACTGTTTTTT.

V gene TRBV7-9 combines with J gene TRBJ1-1; a weak D match, TRBD1 (5 bases). Trimming removed 4 bases at V and 4 bases at J, with 10 bases between. Looked up from germline, CDR1 is SEHNR and CDR2 is FQNEAQ (reference sequence). The CDR3 has 13 residues. CDR3 DNA: TGTGCCAGCAGCTACGACAGTACCACTGAAGCTTTCTTT. Encoded protein: CASSYDSTTEAFF. The whole variable domain, remainder taken from reference TRBV7-9 and TRBJ1-1, is DTGVSQNPRHKITKRGQNVTFRCDPISEHNRLYWYRQTLGQGPEFLTYFQNEAQLEKSRLLSDRFSAERPKGSFSTLEIQRTEQGDSAMYLCASSYDSTTEAFFGQGTRLTVV.

DNA for the CDR3: TGTGCCAGCGCCCCGACAGGGCCGAACACTGAAGCTTTCTTT. This translates into CASAPTGPNTEAFF. The chain carries TRBV11-3 and TRBJ1-1; 7 bases map to TRBD1. Trimming at V came to 8 bases and at J to 1 base, leaving 7 bases not matched to a gene. The CDR3 runs 14 residues. Germline V gene lookup returns CDR1 SGHNT and CDR2 YENEEA.

The gene calls are TRBV10-2 and TRBJ2-5; D ambiguous. Trimming cost V 1 base and J 1 base, with 7 bases left between them. This CDR3 has 14 amino acids. Per the germline V gene, CDR1 is WSHSY and CDR2 is SAAADI. The CDR3 bases are TGCGCCAGCAGTGAGTGGTCCGTCCAAGAGACCCAGTACTTC. Residues: CASSEWSVQETQYF.

The V gene is TRBV5-1, the J gene TRBJ2-1; 10 positions agree with TRBD2. Germline V gene sequence: CDR1 SGHRS, CDR2 YFSETQ. This CDR3 has 15 amino acids. J gave up 6 bases and V 9 bases, and 12 bases lay outside the gene matches. This chain's CDR3 is CATNVGASGSNEQFF. CDR3 coding DNA: TGCGCCACCAACGTCGGGGCTAGCGGGAGCAATGAGCAGTTCTTC.

This chain links TRBV18 with TRBJ2-1; D unresolved. Germline values: CDR1 KGHSH, CDR2 LQKENI. This CDR3 has 16 residues. V lost 3 bases to trimming and J lost 3 bases, with 15 bases between them. CDR3 sequence: CASSPPGLHGYNEQFF. The DNA for the CDR3 is TGTGCCAGCTCACCTCCGGGTCTCCATGGCTACAATGAGCAGTTCTTC.

The genes are TRBV10-1 and TRBJ2-1; D is possibly TRBD1 or TRBD2 (6 bases each). V was cut by 3 bases and J by 5 bases, with 11 bases left in between. The CDR3 is 14 residues long. CDR1 and CDR2 (germline): WNHNN, SYGVQD (reference sequence). The CDR3 nucleotides read TGCGCCAGCAGTGAAGGGGGGCTAAACAATGAGCAGTTCTTC. This codes for CASSEGGLNNEQFF.

The chain joins TRBV10-3 to TRBJ2-7; D gene unclear. From germline, CDR1 is ENHRY and CDR2 SYGVKD. The CDR3 sequence is 15 residues long. Trimming took off 2 bases at V and 0 bases at J, with 11 bases between the two ends. Here the CDR3 DNA reads TGTGCCATCAGTGAGAACACAGATTTCTCCTACGAGCAGTACTTC. It is translated as CAISENTDFSYEQYF.

The CDR3 DNA is TGTGCCAGCAGCTTAGCGGTAGCCAGGGTTGTTGAAGCTTTCTTT. Translating gives CASSLAVARVVEAFF. The V and J genes are TRBV7-8 and TRBJ1-1; tentative D call: TRBD1 (5 bases). The germline V gene has CDR1 SGHVS and CDR2 FQNEAQ. Trimming stripped 0 bases from V and 7 bases from J, with 15 bases between. This CDR3 has 15 amino acids.

The rearrangement links TRBV15 to TRBJ2-7; D ambiguous. Germline-derived CDR1 and CDR2 are LNHNV and YYDKDF (reference sequence). This CDR3 region has 16 residues. Trimming took 3 bases from V and 2 from J, leaving 17 bases between them. CDR3 in DNA: TGTGCCACCAGCAGGGCCGGTCAGGCCAGAACCTACGAGCAGTACTTC. Protein product: CATSRAGQARTYEQYF.

The chain combines TRBV24-1 with TRBJ2-1; weak D call: TRBD2 (6 bases). The CDR3 covers 13 residues. With 6 bases removed from V and 7 bases from J, the gap between germline ends came to 12 bases. The germline CDR1 and CDR2 sequences are KGHDR and SFDVKD. CDR3 coding DNA: TGTGCCACCAGTAGAGGGGCGGGGAATGAGCAGTTCTTC. This codes for CATSRGAGNEQFF.

The genes are TRBV29-1 and TRBJ1-2; 8 nucleotides align to TRBD1. With V trimmed by 3 bases and J by 7 bases, 13 bases remained unmatched. The germline CDR1 and CDR2 sequences are SQVTM and ANQGSEA. CDR3 size: 15 residues. CDR3 residues: CSVDYPAQGARGYTF. CDR3 DNA: TGCAGCGTTGACTACCCCGCCCAGGGGGCGCGTGGCTACACCTTC.

V and J are TRBV29-1 and TRBJ1-4, with 11 bases aligning to TRBD1. Per germline, CDR1 SQVTM and CDR2 ANQGSEA. The V gene end was trimmed by 6 bases and the J gene end by 7 bases; junction bases not matched to a gene: 4. There are 13 residues in the CDR3. CDR3 in DNA: TGCAGCGTCGGGGACAGGGGGTTTGAAAAACTGTTTTTT. Encoded protein: CSVGDRGFEKLFF.

The J gene is TRBJ1-5, the V gene TRBV28; 8 bases match TRBD1. Trimming took 6 bases from V and 2 from J; bases not matched to a gene: 12. Germline V gives CDR1 MDHEN, CDR2 SYDVKM. The CDR3 loop spans 17 amino acids. The CDR3 region has the DNA TGTGCCAGCAGCCCCAACAGGGGGGGACTGGGCAATCAGCCCCAGCATTTT. This sequence encodes CASSPNRGGLGNQPQHF. Full variable domain (remainder filled in from reference TRBV28 and TRBJ1-5): DVKVTQSSRYLVKRTGEKVFLECVQDMDHENMFWYRQDPGLGLRLIYFSYDVKMKEKGDIPEGYSVSREKKERFSLILESASTNQTSMYLCASSPNRGGLGNQPQHFGDGTRLSIL.

The rearrangement links TRBV6-5 to TRBJ1-1; D is ambiguous. V was trimmed by 7 bases and J by 3 bases, leaving 6 bases between them. The CDR3 covers 11 residues. Germline values: CDR1 MNHEY, CDR2 SVGAGI. The CDR3: CASKDYTEAFF. As DNA, the CDR3 is TGTGCCAGCAAGGATTACACTGAAGCTTTCTTT.

The chain has TRBV5-6 and TRBJ1-2, with D possibly being TRBD1 (5 bases). CDR3 size: 12 residues. Germline assignment: CDR1 SGHDT and CDR2 YYEEEE. V gave up 4 bases and J gave up 7 bases, with 11 bases separating them. DNA of the CDR3: TGTGCCAGCAGCGCCGGCGGGGCTGGCTACACCTTC. This gives the protein CASSAGGAGYTF.

This clone was counted a single time. The chain is built from TRBV10-2 and TRBJ2-5; maybe TRBD1 (5 bases). The CDR3 extends over 14 amino acids. Trimming took 6 bases from V and 5 from J, leaving 16 bases between them. CDR1 and CDR2 (germline): WSHSY, SAAADI. This CDR3 reads CASSLRGARETQYF. The CDR3 DNA sequence: TGCGCCAGCAGCCTCCGTGGGGCACGGGAGACCCAGTACTTC.

The chain couples TRBV15 to TRBJ1-6; D is undetermined. CDR3 length equals 15 residues. V lost 3 bases to trimming and J lost 9 bases, with 15 bases between them. Germline CDR1 and CDR2: LNHNV and YYDKDF (reference sequence). The CDR3 DNA follows: TGTGCCACCAGCAGGGACCGCTTACTCAGTTCACCCCTCCACTTT. Translated, it gives CATSRDRLLSSPLHF.

The chain joins TRBV2 to TRBJ2-5; TRBD2 matches at 12 bases. The CDR3 extends over 17 amino acids. The V segment lost 6 bases and the J segment 2 bases; nucleotides outside the gene matches: 10. Per germline, CDR1 SNHLY and CDR2 FYNNEI. The CDR3 spells CASSYSGTSGPQETQYF. For the CDR3, the DNA is TGTGCCAGCAGCTATTCCGGGACTAGCGGGCCTCAAGAGACCCAGTACTTC.

This chain connects TRBV7-2 to TRBJ2-5, with 9 bases that match TRBD2. Germline-derived CDR1 and CDR2 are SGHTA and FQGNSA. The junction had 5 bases not matched to a gene; V was cut back by 6 bases and J by 3 bases. This CDR3 spans 14 amino acids. The CDR3 coding sequence is TGTGCCAGCAGGCCGAGACTAGCGGAAGAGACCCAGTACTTC. It codes for CASRPRLAEETQYF.